These 10 T cell receptor beta chains came from one sample sequenced in a study of neurological immune-mediated disorders. TCRdb recomputed calls from the 5' RACE reads with MiXCR, one row per CDR3 protein. The sample lists around 18,000 distinct CDR3 sequences, less than 25% seen once, with more than 20% in the top ten. Sequenced material: PBMCs. The receptors here all came from a man in his fifties or sixties in good health.

This clonotype is labeled as medium-sized. This sequence joins TRBV7-2 and TRBJ1-1; D call uncertain. Germline loops: CDR1 SGHTA, CDR2 FQGNSA. The CDR3 consists of 14 residues. V was pared by 0 bases and J by 1 base, with 6 bases between. The DNA for the CDR3 is TGTGCCAGCAGCTTAGCTCAGAAGAACACTGAAGCTTTCTTT. This translates into CASSLAQKNTEAFF.

This clonotype is judged medium-sized (0.01 to 0.1%). This CDR3 reads CASSPTSLYQETQYF. The DNA for the CDR3 is TGCGCCAGCAGCCCCACCAGCCTGTACCAAGAGACCCAGTACTTC. The chain uses TRBV5-1 and TRBJ2-5; D gene uncertain. Trimming stripped 4 bases from V and 0 bases from J, with 13 bases between. This CDR3 comprises 15 residues. CDR1 is SGHRS, CDR2 YFSETQ, per germline. Full variable domain (missing parts from reference TRBV5-1 and TRBJ2-5): KAGVTQTPRYLIKTRGQQVTLSCSPISGHRSVSWYQQTPGQGLQFLFEYFSETQRNKGNFPGRFSGRQFSNSRSEMNVSTLELGDSALYLCASSPTSLYQETQYFGPGTRLLVL.

This clonotype was observed at least ten times. CDR3 sequence: CAISDPLTPSNTQYF. The CDR3 DNA follows: TGTGCCATCAGTGACCCCTTGACTCCTTCTAATACGCAGTATTTT. This sequence joins TRBV10-3 and TRBJ2-3, with D uncertain. V lost 3 bases and J lost 7, with 17 bases in between. The CDR3 extends over 15 amino acids. CDR1 and CDR2 (germline): ENHRY, SYGVKD.

This clonotype is medium-sized within its sample. The rearrangement uses TRBV7-9 and TRBJ2-5, with D perhaps TRBD1 or TRBD2 (5 bases each). CDR3 length: 14 residues. Trimming removed 5 bases from V and 3 bases from J, with 13 bases in between. Germline V gene lookup returns CDR1 SEHNR and CDR2 FQNEAQ (reference sequence). The CDR3 sequence: CASSRTRDEETQYF. DNA for the CDR3: TGTGCCAGCAGCCGAACCCGGGACGAAGAGACCCAGTACTTC.

This clonotype was detected ten times or more. The junction departs from germline at one end; a sequencing error may be responsible. CDR3 bases: TGTGCCACCCGGGCGGGGTCCTCCGAGCAGTACTTC. Its translation: CATRAGSSEQYF. The rearrangement joins TRBV10-3 to TRBJ2-7; D is perhaps TRBD2 (6 bases). Germline values: CDR1 ENHRY, CDR2 SYGVKD. CDR3 length equals 12 residues.

This clonotype has at least ten counts. The chain combines TRBV7-8 with TRBJ2-1; a possible D gene is TRBD2 (6 bases). Germline CDR1 reads SGHVS; CDR2 reads FQNEAQ. The CDR3 contains 15 residues. The ends were cut back, 5 bases at V and 6 bases at J, with 17 bases in the middle. This chain's CDR3 is CASSLTGTLTNEQFF. The CDR3 DNA sequence: TGTGCCAGCAGCCTCACCGGGACTTTAACCAATGAGCAGTTCTTC. The entire variable domain, with the rest obtained from reference TRBV7-8 and TRBJ2-1, is as follows: GAGVSQSPRYKVAKRGQDVALRCDPISGHVSLFWYQQALGQGPEFLTYFQNEAQLDKSGLPSDRFFAERPEGSVSTLKIQRTQQEDSAVYLCASSLTGTLTNEQFFGPGTRLTVL.

Judged by abundance, this clonotype is medium-sized. The chain joins TRBV20-1 to TRBJ2-7, with D uncertain. V was trimmed by 6 bases and J by 0 bases, leaving 12 bases between them. Germline V gene data show CDR1 as DFQATT and CDR2 as SNEGSKA (reference sequence). The CDR3 is 13 amino acids. This CDR3 reads CSAYLPHSYEQYF. DNA for the CDR3: TGCAGTGCCTACCTGCCCCACTCCTACGAGCAGTACTTC.

This clonotype was found many times. The V and J genes are TRBV5-4 and TRBJ2-1; maybe TRBD2 (6 bases). The CDR3 runs to 17 residues. V shed 0 bases and J shed 7 bases, with 20 bases lying between them. From germline, CDR1 is SGHNT and CDR2 YYREEE (reference sequence). The CDR3 DNA is TGTGCCAGCAGCTTGGGAGGGGCGGGGTTGAGGGGAAATGAGCAGTTCTTC. Residues: CASSLGGAGLRGNEQFF.

This clonotype was seen ten or more times. The chain combines TRBV5-1 with TRBJ2-3; TRBD1 is a possible D gene (6 bases). Deletions cut 4 bases from V and 4 bases from J, with 13 bases between. CDR3 size: 14 residues. Germline V lookup: CDR1 SGHRS, CDR2 YFSETQ. DNA of the CDR3: TGCGCCAGCAGCCAGGACAGTTCCGCAGATACGCAGTATTTT. This encodes CASSQDSSADTQYF.

The V and J genes are TRBV12-3 or TRBV12-4 and TRBJ2-2, with 9 bases matching TRBD1. The junction had 5 bases not matched to a gene; V was cut back by 6 bases and J by 3 bases. The CDR3 runs 15 residues. CDR3 in amino acids: CASSLGTGHTGELFF. The CDR3 nucleotides read TGTGCCAGCAGCCTAGGGACAGGGCACACCGGGGAGCTGTTTTTT.